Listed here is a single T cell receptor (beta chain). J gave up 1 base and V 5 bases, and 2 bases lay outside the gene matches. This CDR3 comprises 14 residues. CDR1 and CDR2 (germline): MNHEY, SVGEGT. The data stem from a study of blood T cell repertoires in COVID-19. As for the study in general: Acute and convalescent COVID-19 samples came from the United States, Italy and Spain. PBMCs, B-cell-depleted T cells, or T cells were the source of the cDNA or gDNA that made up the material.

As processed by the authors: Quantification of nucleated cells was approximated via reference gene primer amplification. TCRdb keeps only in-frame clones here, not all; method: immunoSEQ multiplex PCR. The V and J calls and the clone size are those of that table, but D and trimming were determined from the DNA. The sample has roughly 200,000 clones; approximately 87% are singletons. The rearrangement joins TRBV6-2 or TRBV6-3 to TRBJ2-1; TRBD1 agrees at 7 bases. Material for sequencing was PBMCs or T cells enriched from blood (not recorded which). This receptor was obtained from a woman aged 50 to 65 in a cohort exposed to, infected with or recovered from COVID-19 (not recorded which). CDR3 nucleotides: TGTGCCAGCAGTGAGGGACAGTCCTACAATGAGCAGTTCTTC. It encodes CASSEGQSYNEQFF.